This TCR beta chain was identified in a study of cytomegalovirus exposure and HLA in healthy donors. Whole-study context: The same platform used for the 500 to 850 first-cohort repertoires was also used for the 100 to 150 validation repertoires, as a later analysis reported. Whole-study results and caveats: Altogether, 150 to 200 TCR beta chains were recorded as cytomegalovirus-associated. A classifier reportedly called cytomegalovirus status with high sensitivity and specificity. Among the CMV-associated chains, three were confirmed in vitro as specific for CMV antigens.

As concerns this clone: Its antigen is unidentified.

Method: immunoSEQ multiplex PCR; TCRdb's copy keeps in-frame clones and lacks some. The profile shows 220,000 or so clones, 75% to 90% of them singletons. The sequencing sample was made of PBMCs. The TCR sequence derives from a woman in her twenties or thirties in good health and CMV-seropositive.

CDR3 in amino acids: CASSQVFTGVQFF. CDR3 nucleotide sequence: TGCGCCAGCAGCCAAGTTTTTACGGGAGTCCAGTTCTTC. V usage is TRBV4-3 and J usage is TRBJ2-1, with TRBD2 as a possible D gene (6 bases). Per the germline V gene, CDR1 is LGHNA and CDR2 is YSLEER. Trimming took 1 base from V and 13 from J, leaving 14 bases between them. The length of the CDR3 is 13 residues.